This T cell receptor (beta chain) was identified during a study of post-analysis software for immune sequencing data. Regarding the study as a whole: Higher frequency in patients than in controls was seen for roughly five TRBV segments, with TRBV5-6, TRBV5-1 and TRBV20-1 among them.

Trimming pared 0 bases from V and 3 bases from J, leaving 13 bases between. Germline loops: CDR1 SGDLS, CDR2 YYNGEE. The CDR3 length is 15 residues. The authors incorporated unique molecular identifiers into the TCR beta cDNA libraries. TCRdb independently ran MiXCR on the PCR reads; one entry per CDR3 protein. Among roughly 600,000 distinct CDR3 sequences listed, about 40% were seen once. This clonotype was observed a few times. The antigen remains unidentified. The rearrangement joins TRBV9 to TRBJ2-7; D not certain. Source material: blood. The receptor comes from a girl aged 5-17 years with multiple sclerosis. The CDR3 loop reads CASSVELEGFYEQYF. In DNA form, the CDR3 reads TGTGCCAGCAGCGTAGAGCTAGAAGGTTTCTACGAGCAGTACTTC.